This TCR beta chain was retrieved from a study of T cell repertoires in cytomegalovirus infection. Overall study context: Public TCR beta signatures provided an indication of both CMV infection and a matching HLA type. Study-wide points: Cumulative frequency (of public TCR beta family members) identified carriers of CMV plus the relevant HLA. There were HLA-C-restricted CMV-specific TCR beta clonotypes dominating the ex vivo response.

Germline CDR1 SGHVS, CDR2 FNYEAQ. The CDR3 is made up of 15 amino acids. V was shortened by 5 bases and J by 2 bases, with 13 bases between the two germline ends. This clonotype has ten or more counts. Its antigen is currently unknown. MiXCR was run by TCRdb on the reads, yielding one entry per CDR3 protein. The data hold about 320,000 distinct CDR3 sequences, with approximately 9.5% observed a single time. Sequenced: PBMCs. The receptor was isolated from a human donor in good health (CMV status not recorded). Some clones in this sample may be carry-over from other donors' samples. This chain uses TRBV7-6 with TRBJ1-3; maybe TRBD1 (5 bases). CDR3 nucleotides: TGTGCCAGCAGCCCCCTCGCAGGGACTGGAAACACCATATATTTT. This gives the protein CASSPLAGTGNTIYF.